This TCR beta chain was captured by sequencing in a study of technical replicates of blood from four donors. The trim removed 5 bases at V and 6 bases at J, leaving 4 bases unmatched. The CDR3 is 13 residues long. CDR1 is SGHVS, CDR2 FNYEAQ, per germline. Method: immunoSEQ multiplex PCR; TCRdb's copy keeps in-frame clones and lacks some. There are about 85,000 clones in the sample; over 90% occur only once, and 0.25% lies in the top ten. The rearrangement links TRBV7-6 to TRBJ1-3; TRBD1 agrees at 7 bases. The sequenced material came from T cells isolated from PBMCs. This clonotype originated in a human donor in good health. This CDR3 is CASSQGTANTIYF. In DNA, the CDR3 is TGTGCCAGCAGCCAAGGGACAGCAAACACCATATATTTT.